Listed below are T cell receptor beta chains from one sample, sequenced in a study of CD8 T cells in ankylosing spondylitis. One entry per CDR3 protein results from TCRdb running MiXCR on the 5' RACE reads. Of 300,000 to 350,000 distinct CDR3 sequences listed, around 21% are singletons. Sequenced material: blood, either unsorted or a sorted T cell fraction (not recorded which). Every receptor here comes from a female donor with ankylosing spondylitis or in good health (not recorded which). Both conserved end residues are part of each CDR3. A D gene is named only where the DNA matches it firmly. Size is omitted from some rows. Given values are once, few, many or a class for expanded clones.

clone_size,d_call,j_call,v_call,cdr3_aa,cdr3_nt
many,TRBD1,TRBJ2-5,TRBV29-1,CSVVGQGLHF,TGCAGCGTTGTCGGACAGGGTCTCCACTTC
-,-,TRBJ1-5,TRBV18,CASSYNSNQPQHF,TGTGCCAGCTCATATAATAGCAATCAGCCCCAGCATTTT
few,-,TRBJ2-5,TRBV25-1,CASSESTYQETQYF,TGTGCCAGCAGTGAGTCCACCTACCAAGAGACCCAGTACTTC
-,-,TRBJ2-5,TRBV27,CASSKRNQETQYF,TGTGCCAGCAGTAAGAGGAACCAAGAGACCCAGTACTTC
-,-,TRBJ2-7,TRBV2,CASSYLRGGAYEQYF,TGTGCCAGCAGTTACCTTAGGGGCGGCGCCTACGAGCAGTACTTC
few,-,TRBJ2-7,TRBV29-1,CSVDRRERGQYF,TGCAGCGTTGATCGACGGGAAAGAGGCCAGTACTTC
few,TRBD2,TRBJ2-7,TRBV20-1,CSARDSGRYEQYF,TGCAGTGCTAGGGATAGCGGGAGGTACGAGCAGTACTTC
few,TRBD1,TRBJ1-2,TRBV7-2,CASSSQTGGGSYGYTF,TGTGCCAGCAGCTCCCAAACAGGGGGGGGGAGCTATGGCTACACCTTC
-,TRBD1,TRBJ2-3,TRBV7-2,CASSLGGGVSDTDTQYF,TGTGCCAGCAGCTTAGGAGGGGGCGTCTCGGACACAGATACGCAGTATTTT
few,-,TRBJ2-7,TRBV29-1,CSARAGTELRVQYF,TGCAGCGCCCGGGCGGGGACAGAACTTAGGGTGCAGTACTTC
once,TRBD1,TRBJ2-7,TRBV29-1,CSVLIRDRISEQYF,TGCAGCGTCCTTATAAGGGACAGGATCAGCGAGCAGTACTTC
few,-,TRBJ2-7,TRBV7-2,CASSVLPASYEQYF,TGTGCCAGCAGCGTACTACCAGCTTCCTACGAGCAGTACTTC
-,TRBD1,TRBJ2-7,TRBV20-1,CSALRDSNYEQYF,TGCAGTGCCCTCCGGGACAGTAACTACGAGCAGTACTTC
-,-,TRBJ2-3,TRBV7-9,CASSYVPDTQYF,TGTGCCAGCAGCTACGTACCAGATACGCAGTATTTT
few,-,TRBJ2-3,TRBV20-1,CSANGGNTDTQYF,TGCAGTGCCAACGGTGGAAACACAGATACGCAGTATTTT
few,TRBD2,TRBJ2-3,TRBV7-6,CASSSPKTSGSTDTQYF,TGTGCCAGCAGCTCCCCCAAGACTAGCGGGAGCACAGATACGCAGTATTTT
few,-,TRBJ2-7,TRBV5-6,CASSFGRYEQYF,TGTGCCAGCAGCTTTGGCCGATACGAGCAGTACTTC
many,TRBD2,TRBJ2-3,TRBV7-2,CASSLGLAGNPSTDTQYF,TGTGCCAGCAGCTTGGGGCTAGCGGGCAACCCTAGCACAGATACGCAGTATTTT
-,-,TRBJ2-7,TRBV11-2,CASTHLGSPVYEQYF,TGTGCCAGCACCCACCTTGGGTCTCCGGTATACGAGCAGTACTTC
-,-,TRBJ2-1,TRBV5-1,CASSLNAGSSYNEQFF,TGCGCCAGCAGCTTGAATGCGGGGAGCTCCTACAATGAGCAGTTCTTC
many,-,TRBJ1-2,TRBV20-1,CSASPGLYYGYTF,TGCAGTGCTAGTCCGGGGTTGTACTATGGCTACACCTTC
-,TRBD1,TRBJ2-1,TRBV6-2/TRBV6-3,CASSQQGGLYNEQFF,TGTGCCAGCAGTCAACAGGGGGGTCTCTACAATGAGCAGTTCTTC
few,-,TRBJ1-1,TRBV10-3,CAISEVAAEAFF,TGTGCCATCAGTGAGGTGGCAGCTGAAGCTTTCTTT
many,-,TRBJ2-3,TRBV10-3,CAITRDSTDTQYF,TGTGCCATCACCCGGGACAGCACAGATACGCAGTATTTT
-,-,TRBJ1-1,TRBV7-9,CASSSRSNPNTEAFF,TGTGCCAGCAGCTCCCGGTCGAATCCGAACACTGAAGCTTTCTTT
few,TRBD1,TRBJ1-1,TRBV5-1,CASSLHRGMSFTTEAFF,TGCGCCAGCAGCTTGCACAGGGGGATGTCGTTTACGACTGAAGCTTTCTTT
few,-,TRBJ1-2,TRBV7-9,CASDEQGINYGYTF,TGTGCCAGCGATGAACAGGGCATTAACTATGGCTACACCTTC
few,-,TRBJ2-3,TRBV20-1,CSAPGLGTDTQYF,TGCAGTGCTCCCGGGCTCGGGACAGATACGCAGTATTTT
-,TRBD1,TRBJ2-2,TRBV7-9,CASSSETGANGELFF,TGTGCCAGCAGCTCGGAGACAGGGGCGAACGGGGAGCTGTTTTTT
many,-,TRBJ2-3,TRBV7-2,CASSPFRDTQYF,TGTGCCAGCAGCCCATTCCGGGATACGCAGTATTTT
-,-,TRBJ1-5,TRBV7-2,CASSLGPTSNQPQHF,TGTGCCAGCAGCTTAGGGCCTACTAGCAATCAGCCCCAGCATTTT
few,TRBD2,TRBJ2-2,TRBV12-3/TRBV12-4,CASTRGRSSGELFF,TGTGCCAGCACACGCGGGAGGAGTAGCGGGGAGCTGTTTTTT
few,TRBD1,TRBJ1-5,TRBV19,CASLGQAHNQPQHF,TGTGCCAGTCTGGGACAGGCACACAATCAGCCCCAGCATTTT
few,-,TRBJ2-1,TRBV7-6,CASSRWASEQFF,TGTGCCAGCAGTCGCTGGGCTTCTGAGCAGTTCTTC
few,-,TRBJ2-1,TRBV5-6,CASSLGGRNRNEQFF,TGTGCCAGCAGCTTGGGAGGGAGGAATAGGAATGAGCAGTTCTTC
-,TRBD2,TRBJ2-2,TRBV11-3,CASSLVAGDFTGELFF,TGTGCCAGCAGCTTAGTAGCGGGGGACTTCACCGGGGAGCTGTTTTTT
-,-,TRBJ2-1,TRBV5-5,CASSRGAGEAHEQFF,TGTGCCAGCAGCCGGGGGGCGGGAGAAGCCCATGAGCAGTTCTTC
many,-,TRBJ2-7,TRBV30,CAWSFIVEGGEQYF,TGTGCCTGGAGTTTCATTGTGGAGGGAGGCGAGCAGTACTTC
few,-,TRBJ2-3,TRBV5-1,CASALDQGTDTQYF,TGCGCCAGTGCCTTGGACCAGGGGACCGATACGCAGTATTTT
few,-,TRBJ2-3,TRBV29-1,CSVDTDPDTQYF,TGCAGCGTTGACACCGATCCCGATACGCAGTATTTT
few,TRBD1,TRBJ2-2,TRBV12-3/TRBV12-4,CASSLRQGGGGELFF,TGTGCCAGCAGTTTACGCCAAGGGGGCGGCGGGGAGCTGTTTTTT
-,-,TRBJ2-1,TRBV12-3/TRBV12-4,CASRGLGGGSYNEQFF,TGTGCCAGCAGGGGCCTTGGGGGCGGGTCCTACAATGAGCAGTTCTTC
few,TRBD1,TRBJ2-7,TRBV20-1,CSAEPGQGTYEQYF,TGCAGTGCTGAACCGGGACAGGGGACCTACGAGCAGTACTTC
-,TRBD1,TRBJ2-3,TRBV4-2,CASSQGLTGTASGVRAQYF,TGTGCCAGCAGCCAAGGCCTGACCGGGACAGCGAGTGGAGTGAGGGCGCAGTATTTT
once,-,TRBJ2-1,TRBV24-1,CATSDDTGRSYNEQFF,TGTGCCACCAGTGATGACACAGGGAGGTCCTACAATGAGCAGTTCTTC
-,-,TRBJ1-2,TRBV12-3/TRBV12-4,CASSSVRGKNGYTF,TGTGCCAGCAGTTCAGTCCGGGGAAAGAATGGCTACACCTTC
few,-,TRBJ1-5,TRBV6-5,CASRGPNQPQHF,TGTGCCAGCCGGGGGCCCAATCAGCCCCAGCATTTT
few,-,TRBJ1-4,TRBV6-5,CASSYSGKLFF,TGTGCCAGCAGTTACTCGGGAAAACTGTTTTTT
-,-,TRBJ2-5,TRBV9,CASSVSTGGETQYF,TGTGCCAGCAGCGTATCAACGGGTGGGGAGACCCAGTACTTC
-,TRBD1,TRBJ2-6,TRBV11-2,CASSSLDRIPSGANVLTF,TGTGCCAGCAGCTCTCTGGACAGGATTCCCTCTGGGGCCAACGTCCTGACTTTC
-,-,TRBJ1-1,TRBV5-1,CASSLGFGSGTLNTEAFF,TGCGCCAGCAGCTTAGGATTTGGATCCGGGACGTTGAACACTGAAGCTTTCTTT
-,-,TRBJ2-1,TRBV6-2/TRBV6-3,CASSQDWNEQFF,TGTGCCAGCAGTCAGGACTGGAATGAGCAGTTCTTC